A selection of T cell receptor beta chains follows, all from one sample in a study of vaccination and CD4 T cells after COVID-19. TCRdb called the PCR reads again in MiXCR, with one record for every CDR3 protein. The data show about 20,000 distinct CDR3 sequences, 42% seen once. Their recognized antigens are unknown. The source material was CD4+ T cells from blood, cultured in vitro, sampled before SARS-CoV-2 vaccination. The receptors shown here come from a human donor who received a COVID-19 vaccine. Both conserved end residues are part of each CDR3. The D gene is left open where the match is weak. Expanded clones are given a class, and other clones once, few, many or no size at all.

j_call	d_call	clone_size	v_call	cdr3_nt	cdr3_aa
TRBJ2-2	NA	NA	TRBV11-3	TGTGCCAGCAGCTTAGGACAGACTTCAGGCGGGGAGCTGTTTTTT	CASSLGQTSGGELFF
TRBJ2-3	TRBD1	NA	TRBV6-2/TRBV6-3	TGTGCCAGCAGTTTCTATACAGGGGGCGAGGGGGTAGATAGCACAGATACGCAGTATTTT	CASSFYTGGEGVDSTDTQYF
TRBJ1-1	NA	NA	TRBV6-1	TGTGCCAGCACTTCTCTCTTCGGCACTGAAGCTTTCTTT	CASTSLFGTEAFF
TRBJ2-3	NA	few	TRBV12-3/TRBV12-4	TGTGCCAGCAGTTTCGGGATCACAGATACGCAGTATTTT	CASSFGITDTQYF
TRBJ1-1	NA	few	TRBV11-2	TGTGCCAGCAGTCTGAACACTGAAGCTTTCTTT	CASSLNTEAFF
TRBJ2-1	TRBD1	NA	TRBV20-1	TGCAGTGCTAGGGGACAGGCCGGGCAGTTCTTC	CSARGQAGQFF
TRBJ1-2	TRBD1	NA	TRBV20-1	TGCAGTGCTAGAGTATCAGGGGGGAGAGGGCCTGGCTACACCTTC	CSARVSGGRGPGYTF
TRBJ1-5	NA	NA	TRBV6-5	TGTGCCAGCAGTTACGGGGGGGCGGGTCAGCCCCAGCATTTT	CASSYGGAGQPQHF
TRBJ1-3	TRBD1	NA	TRBV6-5	TGTGCCAGCAGTTACTCTCGGACAGGGCCATCCTCTGGAAACACCATATATTTT	CASSYSRTGPSSGNTIYF
TRBJ2-3	NA	NA	TRBV7-6	TGTGCCAGCAGCCCAGCTGCGGGCACAGATACGCAGTATTTT	CASSPAAGTDTQYF